The 7 T cell receptor beta chains listed next were all sequenced from one sample in a study of T cell repertoires in cytomegalovirus infection. TCRdb itself ran the reads through MiXCR, one entry per CDR3 protein. Counted here are about 740,000 distinct CDR3 sequences, roughly 35% occurring once; the ten biggest clones make up 2.8%. Sequenced sample: PBMCs. The source is a human donor in good health (CMV status not recorded). Some clones in this sample may be carry-over from other donors' samples.

This clonotype has more than one count but fewer than ten. The chain carries TRBV7-9 and TRBJ2-7; weak D call: TRBD2 (5 bases). Germline loops: CDR1 SEHNR, CDR2 FQNEAQ (reference sequence). The CDR3 spans 15 residues. Trimming pared 4 bases from V and 0 bases from J, leaving 13 bases between. The chain's CDR3 is CASSWSGLPSYEQYF. The CDR3 bases are TGTGCCAGCAGCTGGTCAGGACTGCCCTCCTACGAGCAGTACTTC.

This chain joins TRBV6-2 or TRBV6-3 and TRBJ1-1, with a weak D call TRBD1 (5 bases). Germline CDR1 MNHEY, CDR2 SVGEGT. CDR3 size: 15 residues. V lost 4 bases to trimming and J lost 5 bases, with 17 bases between them. The chain's CDR3 is CASSSSGTMGTEAFF. The CDR3 DNA reads as TGTGCCAGCAGTTCCTCCGGGACCATGGGGACTGAAGCTTTCTTT.

This rearrangement joins TRBV7-8 to TRBJ1-2; 9 bases align to TRBD1. With V trimmed by 5 bases and J by 8 bases, 6 bases remained unmatched. CDR3 length equals 13 residues. The germline CDR1 and CDR2 sequences are SGHVS and FQNEAQ. In DNA, the CDR3 is TGTGCCAGCAGCGACCGGGACAGGGACGGCTACACCTTC. Protein sequence: CASSDRDRDGYTF.

This clonotype was seen at least ten times. This rearrangement joins TRBV11-2 to TRBJ2-3; 7 nucleotides line up with TRBD1. Losses at the gene ends were 3 bases for V and 1 base for J; bases not matched to a gene: 1. The CDR3 runs to 14 residues. CDR1 is SGHAT and CDR2 is FQNNGV in the germline V gene. The CDR3 protein is CASSFTGGTDTQYF. DNA for the CDR3: TGTGCCAGCAGCTTTACAGGGGGCACAGATACGCAGTATTTT.

This clonotype was counted ten times or more. The CDR3 is CASRGQGNNSPLHF. For the CDR3, the DNA is TGTGCCAGCCGAGGCCAGGGGAATAATTCACCCCTCCACTTT. V and J are TRBV9 and TRBJ1-6; TRBD1 is a possible D gene (6 bases). This CDR3 has 14 amino acids. Germline assignment: CDR1 SGDLS and CDR2 YYNGEE. V gave up 7 bases and J gave up 5 bases, with 13 bases separating them. The whole variable domain, filled in from reference TRBV9 and TRBJ1-6, reads DSGVTQTPKHLITATGQRVTLRCSPRSGDLSVYWYQQSLDQGLQFLIQYYNGEERAKGNILERFSAQQFPDLHSELNLSSLELGDSALYFCASRGQGNNSPLHFGNGTRLTVT.

With respect to this clonotype: Sequence at one end of the junction differs from germline and may be a read error. The rearrangement joins TRBV28 to TRBJ1-2, with TRBD1 identical over 7 bases. CDR1 is MDHEN, CDR2 SYDVKM, per germline. This CDR3 contains 15 residues. The CDR3 DNA sequence: TGTTCCAGCAGTTTAGTCGACAGGGTTACCTATGGCTACACCTTC. This encodes CSSSLVDRVTYGYTF.

This clonotype was counted between two and nine times. The chain employs TRBV27 and TRBJ2-1; TRBD2 aligns across 7 bases. The ends lost 3 bases at V and 8 bases at J; junction bases unmatched: 10. Germline V gene data show CDR1 as MNHEY and CDR2 as SMNVEV (reference sequence). This CDR3 contains 15 residues. CDR3 protein: CASSLSGGGPDEQFF. Written as DNA, the CDR3 is TGTGCCAGCAGTTTGTCCGGGGGAGGGCCCGATGAGCAGTTCTTC.